This T cell receptor beta chain was found in a study of cytomegalovirus exposure and HLA in healthy donors. 60 Vbeta and 13 Jbeta primers were used in PCR. Sequencing used immunoSEQ multiplex PCR; TCRdb keeps in-frame clones, though not all of them. The sample consists of around 98,000 clones, around 76% of them appearing once. The receptor was derived from a human donor in good health. Material for sequencing was PBMCs.

DNA of the CDR3: TGTGCCAGTAGTGACAGATTGAACACTGAAGCTTTCTTT. It yields the protein CASSDRLNTEAFF. The chain joins TRBV19 to TRBJ1-1; perhaps TRBD1 as D (5 bases). CDR1 LNHDA and CDR2 SQIVND come from the germline V gene (reference sequence). The CDR3 is 13 residues long. The V end lost 5 bases, the J end lost 0 bases, and 7 bases lay between the germline ends.